The next 10 T cell receptor beta chains were all read from a single sample in a study of cytomegalovirus exposure and HLA in healthy donors. Use of 60 Vbeta and 13 Jbeta primers characterized the PCR. Data came from immunoSEQ multiplex PCR; TCRdb stores just in-frame clones and leaves some out. The table shows fewer than 200,000 clones, with about 82% occurring only once. Material for sequencing was PBMCs. All receptors come from a female donor in good health and CMV-seronegative.

This clone appeared a few times. This chain connects TRBV19 to TRBJ2-1; weak D call: TRBD1 (5 bases). V was pared by 4 bases and J by 4 bases, with 11 bases between. Looked up from germline, CDR1 is LNHDA and CDR2 is SQIVND (reference sequence). This CDR3 is 14 amino acids long. The CDR3 coding sequence is TGTGCCAGTAGTAAAGGGGCCTATTACAATGAGCAGTTCTTC. This gives the protein CASSKGAYYNEQFF.

J is TRBJ2-1 and V is TRBV28; 11 bases are shared with TRBD2. The CDR3 is 14 residues long. Germline CDR1 and CDR2: MDHEN and SYDVKM. V shed 6 bases, J shed 7 bases, and the junction held 5 bases outside the gene matches. Written as DNA, the CDR3 is TGTGCCAGCAGAGGGACTAGCGGAGCTAATGAGCAGTTCTTC. Translated, it gives CASRGTSGANEQFF.

V gene TRBV5-1 combines with J gene TRBJ2-7; 9 bases are shared with TRBD2. The CDR3 sequence is 13 residues long. In germline, CDR1 is SGHRS, CDR2 YFSETQ. Trimming cost V 5 bases and J 5 bases; bases outside gene matches: 5. The CDR3: CASRGLAYDEQYF. DNA of the CDR3: TGCGCCAGCAGGGGACTAGCCTACGACGAGCAGTACTTC. Looking up the rest from reference TRBV5-1 and TRBJ2-7 gives the full variable domain: KAGVTQTPRYLIKTRGQQVTLSCSPISGHRSVSWYQQTPGQGLQFLFEYFSETQRNKGNFPGRFSGRQFSNSRSEMNVSTLELGDSALYLCASRGLAYDEQYFGPGTRLTVT.

The chain employs TRBV5-1 and TRBJ2-7; D gene ambiguous. The CDR3 spans 16 residues. V was pared by 2 bases and J by 4 bases, with 19 bases between. The germline gives CDR1 SGHRS, CDR2 YFSETQ. CDR3 DNA: TGCGCCAGCAGCTTTTTCAAGCAGAAGGCGGCATACGAGCAGTACTTC. Encoded protein: CASSFFKQKAAYEQYF. Looking up the rest from reference TRBV5-1 and TRBJ2-7 gives the full variable domain: KAGVTQTPRYLIKTRGQQVTLSCSPISGHRSVSWYQQTPGQGLQFLFEYFSETQRNKGNFPGRFSGRQFSNSRSEMNVSTLELGDSALYLCASSFFKQKAAYEQYFGPGTRLTVT.

The chain has TRBV7-2 and TRBJ2-2, with D possibly matching TRBD2 (5 bases). Trimming took 3 bases from V and 5 from J, leaving 10 bases between them. The germline gives CDR1 SGHTA, CDR2 FQGNSA. The CDR3 spans 14 residues. The CDR3 DNA is TGTGCCAGCAGCTTTACCCCGGGGACCGGGGAGCTGTTTTTT. This sequence encodes CASSFTPGTGELFF.

V is TRBV19 and J is TRBJ2-5; D might be TRBD2 (5 bases). V gave up 3 bases and J gave up 2 bases, with 7 bases separating them. CDR3 length: 13 residues. From germline, CDR1 is LNHDA and CDR2 SQIVND (reference sequence). The CDR3 region has the DNA TGTGCCAGTAGTATTACGGGGCAAGAGACCCAGTACTTC. Translating it yields CASSITGQETQYF.

The V and J genes are TRBV7-8 and TRBJ2-5; TRBD2 aligns across 16 bases. From germline, CDR1 is SGHVS and CDR2 FQNEAQ. V dropped 11 bases and J dropped 5; count of bases not matched to a gene: 8. This CDR3 has 15 residues. The chain's CDR3 is CAGGTSGGVGETQYF. For the CDR3, the DNA is TGTGCCGGAGGGACTAGCGGGGGGGTCGGGGAGACCCAGTACTTC.

V usage is TRBV6-5 and J usage is TRBJ2-3, with TRBD2 identical over 8 bases. Per the germline V gene, CDR1 is MNHEY and CDR2 is SVGAGI. After removal of 6 bases from V and 7 bases from J, the junction contained 12 bases not matched to a gene. The CDR3 is 15 amino acids. This CDR3 reads CASSYLPGGLYTQYF. The CDR3 DNA sequence: TGTGCCAGCAGCTATCTGCCGGGGGGGCTCTATACGCAGTATTTT.

The rearrangement links TRBV10-3 to TRBJ2-3; TRBD2 is a possible D gene (5 bases). The germline V and J ends were trimmed by 6 bases and 6 bases, with 13 bases remaining between them. Germline CDR1 ENHRY, CDR2 SYGVKD. This CDR3 contains 13 residues. The chain's CDR3 is CAISLLESDTQYF. CDR3 in DNA: TGTGCCATCAGCCTACTAGAATCGGATACGCAGTATTTT.

The chain employs TRBV19 and TRBJ2-1, with D possibly matching TRBD2 (7 bases). V lost 5 bases and J 2 bases, leaving 19 bases between the germline ends. The CDR3 consists of 17 residues. Germline V gives CDR1 LNHDA, CDR2 SQIVND (reference sequence). CDR3 residues: CASSASTGRVAYNEQFF. The CDR3 bases are TGTGCCAGTAGTGCCTCTACAGGGAGGGTTGCCTACAATGAGCAGTTCTTC.